This T cell receptor beta chain was retrieved from a study of control samples from healthy donors and cancer patients. Germline V gives CDR1 WSHSY, CDR2 SAAADI. V was trimmed by 3 bases and J by 5 bases, leaving 13 bases between them. The CDR3 has 14 amino acids. TCRdb keeps only in-frame clones here, not all; method: immunoSEQ multiplex PCR. The sample lists some 120,000 clones, more than 70% occurring once. This TCR came from a man aged 50 to 60 in good health. The V and J genes are TRBV10-2 and TRBJ1-2; TRBD1 might be the D (5 bases). Material: blood. CDR3 amino acids: CASSEGTFLYGYTF. The CDR3 coding sequence is TGCGCCAGCAGTGAAGGGACTTTTTTATATGGCTACACCTTC.